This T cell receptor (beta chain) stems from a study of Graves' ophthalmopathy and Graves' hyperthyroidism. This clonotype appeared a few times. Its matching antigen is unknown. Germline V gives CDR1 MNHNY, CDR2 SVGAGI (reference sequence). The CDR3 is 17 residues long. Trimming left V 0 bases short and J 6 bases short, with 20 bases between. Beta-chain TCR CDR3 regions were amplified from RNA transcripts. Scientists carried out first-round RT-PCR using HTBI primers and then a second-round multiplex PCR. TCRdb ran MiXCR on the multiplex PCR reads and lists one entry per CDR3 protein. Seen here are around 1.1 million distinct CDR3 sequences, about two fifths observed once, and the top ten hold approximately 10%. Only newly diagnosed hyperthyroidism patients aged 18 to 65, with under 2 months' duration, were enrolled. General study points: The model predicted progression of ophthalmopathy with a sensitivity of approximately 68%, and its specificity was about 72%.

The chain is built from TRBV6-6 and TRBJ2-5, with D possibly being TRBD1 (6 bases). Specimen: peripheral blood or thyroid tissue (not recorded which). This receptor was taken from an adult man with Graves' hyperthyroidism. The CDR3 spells CASSYSAGASPPKTQYF. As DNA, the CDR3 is TGTGCCAGCAGTTACTCTGCAGGGGCCTCGCCTCCCAAGACCCAGTACTTC.